Below are 30 T cell receptor beta chains sequenced from a single sample in a study of shared clonotypes between healthy human individuals. Repertoires were generated with immunoSEQ multiplex PCR, while TCRdb's copy carries only in-frame clones and drops some. Of approximately 500,000 clones in the sample, 65% to 85% were seen once. Material: PBMCs. The receptors here all came from a woman in her thirties or forties in good health. Some clones in this sample may be carry-over from other donors' samples.

Concerning this clone: With only one base between it and a far larger clone, this is likely a read error. This sequence joins TRBV2 and TRBJ1-1, with TRBD1 matching 10 bases. Germline V gene sequence: CDR1 SNHLY, CDR2 FYNNEI. J lost 6 bases, V lost 5 bases, and 9 bases had no gene match. This CDR3 comprises 15 residues. This chain's CDR3 is CASSKWDRGSPEAFF. The CDR3 nucleotides read TGTGCCAGCAGTAAATGGGACAGGGGCTCTCCTGAAGCTTTCTTT. Variable domain in full (rest from reference TRBV2 and TRBJ1-1): EPEVTQTPSHQVTQMGQEVILRCVPISNHLYFYWYRQILGQKVEFLVSFYNNEISEKSEIFDDQFSVERPDGSNFTLKIRSTKLEDSAMYFCASSKWDRGSPEAFFGQGTRLTVV.

This chain links TRBV29-1 with TRBJ2-7; 9 nucleotides agree with TRBD2. Germline CDR1 and CDR2: SQVTM and ANQGSEA. J was trimmed by 6 bases and V by 3 bases; bases with no gene match: 9. The CDR3 spans 14 residues. In DNA form, the CDR3 reads TGCAGCGTTGAGGCCAGCGGGAGGCCGGGCGAGCAGTACTTC. Protein product: CSVEASGRPGEQYF.

As for this clone: A far larger clone is a single base away, which makes a read error likely. The rearrangement links TRBV14 to TRBJ2-7; 12 bases agree with TRBD2. The J segment lost 6 bases and the V segment lost 4 bases, leaving 19 bases of the junction unmatched. CDR1 and CDR2 from the germline V gene are SGHDN and FVKESK. The CDR3 runs 19 residues. CDR3 bases: TGTGCCAGCAGCCTCGCGACTAGCGGGAGTAATTATGGCGGAGCCGAGCAGTACTTC. Amino acids: CASSLATSGSNYGGAEQYF.

On this clone itself: A far larger clone is only one base removed, so a read error is likely. The rearrangement joins TRBV5-5 to TRBJ1-2; D call uncertain. The V end was cut by 4 bases, the J end by 4 bases, with 11 bases between. The CDR3 runs to 13 residues. Germline CDR1 and CDR2: SGHKS and YYEKEE (reference sequence). CDR3: CASSPGIVYGYTF. The CDR3 nucleotides are TGTGCCAGCAGCCCCGGGATAGTCTATGGCTACACCTTC.

V gene TRBV6-4 combines with J gene TRBJ2-3, with a tentative D call TRBD2 (6 bases). The CDR3 has 16 residues. Germline values: CDR1 MRHNA, CDR2 SNTAGT. V lost 2 bases and J lost 4, with 16 bases in between. CDR3 in amino acids: CASSDQERGGADTQYF. CDR3 coding DNA: TGTGCCAGCAGTGACCAAGAGAGAGGAGGGGCAGATACGCAGTATTTT.

V is TRBV28 and J is TRBJ2-3; 8 bases map to TRBD2. CDR3 length equals 20 residues. The germline gives CDR1 MDHEN, CDR2 SYDVKM. Losses at the gene ends were 3 bases for V and 5 bases for J; bases not matched to a gene: 22. The CDR3 DNA reads TGTGCCAGCAGTTTGGCGGACCGAGGAACACTAGCGGAGGGTCAAGATACGCAGTATTTT. Translating it yields CASSLADRGTLAEGQDTQYF.

The V gene is TRBV5-1, the J gene TRBJ2-1; a possible D gene is TRBD1 (5 bases). Between the trimmed V and J ends, which lost 0 bases and 6 bases, there was a span of 10 bases. The germline V gene encodes CDR1 SGHRS and CDR2 YFSETQ. There are 14 residues in the CDR3. The CDR3 loop reads CASSLARVGNEQFF. CDR3 coding DNA: TGCGCCAGCAGCTTGGCCAGGGTGGGCAATGAGCAGTTCTTC.

The sample holds many counts of this clone. The same CDR3 can be traced to other DNA sequences in this sample. The CDR3 loop is CASSPDRSIVETQYF. The CDR3 DNA reads as TGCGCCAGCAGCCCCGACCGTTCGATCGTAGAGACCCAGTACTTC. This chain joins TRBV5-1 and TRBJ2-5; no reliable D call. The ends were cut back, 4 bases at V and 4 bases at J, with 17 bases in the middle. The CDR3 spans 15 residues. The germline V gene has CDR1 SGHRS and CDR2 YFSETQ.

This chain links TRBV9 with TRBJ2-1; no clear D. CDR3 length: 17 residues. Per the germline V gene, CDR1 is SGDLS and CDR2 is YYNGEE. V lost 2 bases to trimming and J lost 5 bases, with 20 bases between them. The chain's CDR3 is CASSVSLRVSSHNEQFF. In DNA, the CDR3 is TGTGCCAGCAGCGTTTCCCTCCGTGTCTCCTCGCACAATGAGCAGTTCTTC.

Comments on this clone: This likely came from a read error, as a far larger clone is one base away. The CDR3 carries no conserved terminal phenylalanine or tryptophan, so it likely arises from a read error. The chain joins TRBV2 to TRBJ1-2, with a possible D match to TRBD1 (5 bases). The CDR3 length is 11 residues. Germline values: CDR1 SNHLY, CDR2 FYNNEI. V lost 11 bases, J lost 4 bases, and 11 bases lay in between. The CDR3 sequence: CALGRGYGYTL. The DNA of the CDR3 is TGTGCCCTCGGGAGGGGCTATGGCTACACCTTA.

Points on this clone: This likely traces to a read error, being one base from a far larger clone. The chain couples TRBV7-9 to TRBJ1-1; a possible D gene is TRBD1 (5 bases). The CDR3 length is 14 residues. The V gene's germline CDR1 is SEHNR and CDR2 FQNEAQ (reference sequence). Trimming shortened V by 3 bases and J by 10 bases, and 18 bases separated the two germline ends. CDR3 sequence: CASSFKGQSLGAFF. As DNA, the CDR3 is TGTGCCAGCAGCTTCAAGGGGCAGAGCTTAGGAGCTTTCTTT.

Note on this clone: A far larger clone differs by one base, so this is likely a read error. Other nucleotide sequences in the sample specify the same CDR3. The rearrangement links TRBV30 to TRBJ1-1; D unclear. Trimming shortened V by 0 bases and J by 11 bases, and 10 bases separated the two germline ends. The CDR3 contains 11 residues. The germline V gene has CDR1 GTSNPN and CDR2 SVGIG (reference sequence). The DNA for the CDR3 is TGTGCCTGGAGTGTACATAGGGCCGCTTTCTTT. Residues: CAWSVHRAAFF.

The chain uses TRBV5-1 and TRBJ2-6; TRBD2 is a possible D gene (5 bases). Germline CDR1 and CDR2: SGHRS and YFSETQ. This CDR3 comprises 15 residues. Between the trimmed V and J ends, which lost 5 bases and 0 bases, there was a span of 9 bases. The CDR3 sequence is CASREGNSGANVLTF. CDR3 in DNA: TGCGCCAGCAGAGAGGGAAACTCTGGGGCCAACGTCCTGACTTTC.

This clone was counted a single time. V and J are TRBV29-1 and TRBJ2-2, with D possibly being TRBD2 (5 bases). The CDR3 has 13 amino acids. Germline CDR1 SQVTM, CDR2 ANQGSEA. The V end lost 3 bases, the J end lost 2 bases, and 7 bases lay between the germline ends. CDR3 nucleotides: TGCAGCGTTGACCGGGATAACACCGGGGAGCTGTTTTTT. Protein product: CSVDRDNTGELFF.

The V call is TRBV5-5, the J call TRBJ1-5; tentative D call: TRBD1 (6 bases). Germline V lookup: CDR1 SGHKS, CDR2 YYEKEE (reference sequence). This CDR3 is 13 amino acids long. V was pared by 4 bases and J by 5 bases, with 10 bases between. CDR3 residues: CASSQRTDQPQHF. In DNA, the CDR3 is TGTGCCAGCAGCCAAAGGACAGATCAGCCCCAGCATTTT.

This clone came up a few times. The chain links TRBV5-1 to TRBJ2-3, with D maybe TRBD1 (5 bases). The V end lost 7 bases, the J end lost 1 base, and 16 bases lay between the germline ends. This CDR3 has 15 residues. Germline CDR1 is SGHRS and CDR2 is YFSETQ. The CDR3 region is CASSQGLYGTDTQYF. In nucleotides, the CDR3 is TGCGCCAGCTCGCAGGGCCTTTATGGCACAGATACGCAGTATTTT.

The chain combines TRBV18 with TRBJ2-1, with 8 bases fitting TRBD1. Germline lookup yields CDR1 KGHSH and CDR2 LQKENI. With V trimmed by 4 bases and J by 2 bases, 7 bases remained unmatched. The CDR3 extends over 16 amino acids. CDR3 loop: CASSRGQDLTYNEQFF. The CDR3 DNA sequence: TGTGCCAGCTCACGGGGACAGGACCTTACCTACAATGAGCAGTTCTTC.

Comment on this clone: It is likely a read error: a sequence one base away is far more abundant. Other DNA sequences in the sample encode the same CDR3. The chain is built from TRBV7-9 and TRBJ1-3; D ambiguous. This CDR3 region has 15 residues. The germline CDR1 and CDR2 sequences are SEHNR and FQNEAQ (reference sequence). CDR3 loop: CASSSSGRAGNTIYF. The CDR3 bases are TGTGCCAGCAGCTCCAGTGGGAGGGCTGGGAACACCATATATTTT.

The rearrangement joins TRBV5-1 to TRBJ1-1; D is perhaps TRBD1 (5 bases). The CDR3 totals 15 residues. Germline V gene sequence: CDR1 SGHRS, CDR2 YFSETQ. V lost 1 base and J 0 bases, leaving 10 bases between the germline ends. As DNA, the CDR3 is TGCGCCAGCAGCTTGAATGGGGACTTGAACACTGAAGCTTTCTTT. Translating gives CASSLNGDLNTEAFF.

The chain links TRBV16 to TRBJ1-4; D is undetermined. In germline, CDR1 is KGHSY, CDR2 FQNENV. This CDR3 is built from 14 residues. V was cut by 4 bases and J by 8 bases, with 14 bases left in between. The CDR3 sequence: CASSPRLGQEKLFF. The CDR3 DNA is TGTGCCAGCAGCCCACGCCTAGGTCAAGAAAAACTGTTTTTT.

The V gene is TRBV12-2, the J gene TRBJ2-7; the table calls TRBD1, which could not be checked here. TRBV12-2 is recorded as a pseudogene. CDR3 size: 20 residues. In nucleotides, the CDR3 is TGTGCAAGTCGCTTAGCGCTTGCCCCACTTCCACAGGGGCAAAGCTACGAGCAGTACTTC. Amino acid sequence: CASRLALAPLPQGQSYEQYF.

On this clone itself: This likely traces to a read error, being one base from a far larger clone. The genes are TRBV11-3 and TRBJ2-1, with 8 bases aligning to TRBD2. Germline assignment: CDR1 SGHNT and CDR2 YENEEA. CDR3 size: 14 residues. The CDR3 region is CAGSLSGADNEQFF. CDR3 coding DNA: TGTGCCGGCAGCCTTAGCGGGGCGGACAATGAGCAGTTCTTC.

The chain has TRBV28 and TRBJ2-7; D might be TRBD1 or TRBD2, each matching 5 bases. Trimming shortened V by 8 bases and J by 3 bases, and 14 bases separated the two germline ends. This CDR3 has 13 amino acids. The germline CDR1 and CDR2 sequences are MDHEN and SYDVKM. The CDR3 sequence is CASGLIQDYEQYF. The CDR3 DNA is TGTGCCAGCGGACTGATACAGGACTACGAGCAGTACTTC. Combining the CDR3 with reference TRBV28 and TRBJ2-7 gives the whole variable domain DVKVTQSSRYLVKRTGEKVFLECVQDMDHENMFWYRQDPGLGLRLIYFSYDVKMKEKGDIPEGYSVSREKKERFSLILESASTNQTSMYLCASGLIQDYEQYFGPGTRLTVT.

The chain uses TRBV28 and TRBJ2-7; D unclear. Per the germline V gene, CDR1 is MDHEN and CDR2 is SYDVKM. The V end lost 4 bases, the J end lost 4 bases, and 14 bases lay between the germline ends. The CDR3 sequence is 14 residues long. The CDR3 nucleotides read TGTGCCAGCAGTTCAATAGCTTCCCTATACGAGCAGTACTTC. As protein: CASSSIASLYEQYF.

The V call is TRBV7-9, the J call TRBJ2-7; D not certain. The CDR3 consists of 13 residues. Per germline, CDR1 SEHNR and CDR2 FQNEAQ (reference sequence). The ends were cut back, 1 base at V and 4 bases at J, with 8 bases in the middle. CDR3 sequence (DNA): TGTGCCAGCAGCTTAGACGAACAGTACGAGCAGTACTTC. This sequence encodes CASSLDEQYEQYF.

The genes are TRBV20-1 and TRBJ2-7; D is unresolved. The V and J ends lost 5 bases and 3 bases respectively, with 5 bases between them. The CDR3 covers 10 residues. The V gene's germline CDR1 is DFQATT and CDR2 SNEGSKA (reference sequence). The CDR3 spells CSAVIYEQYF. The CDR3 coding sequence is TGCAGTGCTGTGATCTACGAGCAGTACTTC.

A word on this clone: Given a far larger clone just one base away, this is likely a sequencing read error. The chain carries TRBV6-6 and TRBJ1-1, with no clear D. The CDR3 contains 13 residues. Trimming removed 0 bases at V and 7 bases at J, with 9 bases between. In germline, CDR1 is MNHNY, CDR2 SVGAGI (reference sequence). The CDR3 DNA sequence: TGTGCCAGCAGTTACTCGATAAGCAATGAAGCTTTCTTT. This codes for CASSYSISNEAFF.

This clone has a handful of counts. This likely came from a read error, as a far larger clone is one base away. The chain links TRBV5-1 to TRBJ1-4; 10 bases are shared with TRBD1. This CDR3 comprises 15 residues. V was clipped by 7 bases and J by 6 bases; unmatched bases: 9. Looked up from germline, CDR1 is SGHRS and CDR2 is YFSETQ. CDR3 region: CASGSDRGRDEKLFF. Written as DNA, the CDR3 is TGCGCCAGCGGCAGTGACAGGGGGCGGGATGAAAAACTGTTTTTT.

The V call is TRBV28, the J call TRBJ2-2; perhaps TRBD1 as D (5 bases). The CDR3 is made up of 13 amino acids. Germline CDR1 is MDHEN and CDR2 is SYDVKM. The ends were cut back, 8 bases at V and 7 bases at J, with 14 bases in the middle. Written as DNA, the CDR3 is TGTGCCAGCTTCGGCCCTCAGGGCGGGGAGCTGTTTTTT. Its translation is CASFGPQGGELFF.

With respect to this clone: Given a far larger clone just one base away, this is likely a sequencing read error. This chain joins TRBV27 and TRBJ2-7; no clear D gene. Trimming left V 3 bases short and J 2 bases short, with 2 bases between. This CDR3 is 11 amino acids long. Germline-derived CDR1 and CDR2 are MNHEY and SMNVEV (reference sequence). CDR3 region: CASSFPYEQYF. The DNA of the CDR3 is TGTGCCAGCAGTTTCCCCTACGAGCAGTACTTC.